This T cell receptor beta chain stems from a study of blood T cell repertoires in COVID-19. In the study overall: Italy, Spain and the United States were the sources of the convalescent and acute COVID-19 samples.

Trimming left V 2 bases short and J 7 bases short, with 19 bases between. The CDR3 has 15 residues. Germline V gene data show CDR1 as SGHRS and CDR2 as YFSETQ. Assay used: immunoSEQ multiplex PCR; TCRdb lists only in-frame clones, some missing. The table includes 12,000 or so clones, roughly 72% detected once. Input material: peripheral blood. This sequence originates from a man in his 60s with COVID-19, enrolled during active disease. This rearrangement joins TRBV5-1 to TRBJ2-7, with a possible D match to TRBD2 (5 bases). The CDR3 here is CASSFSGNAMGEQYF. CDR3 nucleotides: TGCGCCAGCAGCTTTTCCGGGAACGCAATGGGGGAGCAGTACTTC.